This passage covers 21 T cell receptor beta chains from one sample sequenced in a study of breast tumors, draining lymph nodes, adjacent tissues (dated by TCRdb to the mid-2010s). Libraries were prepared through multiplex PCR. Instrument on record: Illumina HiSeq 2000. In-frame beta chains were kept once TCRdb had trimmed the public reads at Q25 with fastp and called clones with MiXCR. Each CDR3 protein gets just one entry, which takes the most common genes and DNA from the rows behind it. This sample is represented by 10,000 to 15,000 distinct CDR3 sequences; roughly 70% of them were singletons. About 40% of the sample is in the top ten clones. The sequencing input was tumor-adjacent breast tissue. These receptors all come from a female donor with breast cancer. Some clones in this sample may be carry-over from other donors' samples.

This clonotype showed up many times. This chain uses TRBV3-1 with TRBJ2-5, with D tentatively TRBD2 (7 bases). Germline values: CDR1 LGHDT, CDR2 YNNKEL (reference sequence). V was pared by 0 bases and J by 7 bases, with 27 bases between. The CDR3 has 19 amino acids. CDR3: CASSQDGRLAATGFGTQYF. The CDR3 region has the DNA TGTGCCAGCAGCCAAGACGGGCGTCTAGCGGCCACAGGGTTTGGGACCCAGTACTTC.

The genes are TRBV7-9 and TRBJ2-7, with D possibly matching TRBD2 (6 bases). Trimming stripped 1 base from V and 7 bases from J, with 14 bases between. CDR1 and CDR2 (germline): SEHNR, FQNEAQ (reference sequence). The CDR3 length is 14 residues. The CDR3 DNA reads TGTGCCAGCAGCTTAGATTCTCCTGGAGGGGAGCAGTACTTC. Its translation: CASSLDSPGGEQYF. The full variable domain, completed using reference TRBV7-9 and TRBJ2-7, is DTGVSQNPRHKITKRGQNVTFRCDPISEHNRLYWYRQTLGQGPEFLTYFQNEAQLEKSRLLSDRFSAERPKGSFSTLEIQRTEQGDSAMYLCASSLDSPGGEQYFGPGTRLTVT.

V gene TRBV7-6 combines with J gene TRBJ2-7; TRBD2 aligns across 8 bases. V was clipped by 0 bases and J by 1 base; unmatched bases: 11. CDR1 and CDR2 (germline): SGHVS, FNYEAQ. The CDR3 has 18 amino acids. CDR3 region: CASSLAALAGQYSYEQYF. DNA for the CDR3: TGTGCCAGCAGCTTAGCCGCTCTAGCGGGTCAATATTCCTACGAGCAGTACTTC. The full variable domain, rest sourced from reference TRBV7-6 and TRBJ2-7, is GAGVSQSPRYKVTKRGQDVALRCDPISGHVSLYWYRQALGQGPEFLTYFNYEAQQDKSGLPNDRFSAERPEGSISTLTIQRTEQRDSAMYRCASSLAALAGQYSYEQYFGPGTRLTVT.

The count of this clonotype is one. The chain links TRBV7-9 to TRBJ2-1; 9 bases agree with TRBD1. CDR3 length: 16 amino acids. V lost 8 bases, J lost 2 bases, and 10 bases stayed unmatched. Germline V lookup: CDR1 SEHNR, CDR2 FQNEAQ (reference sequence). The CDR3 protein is CASRQPGQGPYNEQFF. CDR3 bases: TGTGCCAGCCGGCAACCGGGACAGGGTCCCTACAATGAGCAGTTCTTC.

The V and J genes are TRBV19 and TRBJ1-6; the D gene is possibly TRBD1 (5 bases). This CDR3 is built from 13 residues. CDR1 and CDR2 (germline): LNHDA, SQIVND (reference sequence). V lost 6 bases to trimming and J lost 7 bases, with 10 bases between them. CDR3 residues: CASRVTENSPLHF. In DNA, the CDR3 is TGTGCCAGTAGGGTGACAGAGAATTCACCCCTCCACTTT.

The chain's CDR3 is CASSHGLGKSTDTQYF. DNA for the CDR3: TGTGCCAGCAGCCACGGACTAGGAAAAAGCACAGATACGCAGTATTTT. The chain carries TRBV7-9 and TRBJ2-3, with 7 bases aligning to TRBD2. After removal of 5 bases from V and 0 bases from J, the junction contained 8 bases not matched to a gene. The CDR3 covers 16 residues. CDR1 and CDR2 (germline): SEHNR, FQNEAQ (reference sequence).

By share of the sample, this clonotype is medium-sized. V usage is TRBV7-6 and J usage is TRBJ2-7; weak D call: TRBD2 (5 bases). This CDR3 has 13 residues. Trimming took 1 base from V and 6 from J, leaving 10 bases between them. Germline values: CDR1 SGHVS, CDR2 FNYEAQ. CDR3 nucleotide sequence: TGTGCCAGCAGCTTAGTGGCGGGTGGCGAGCAGTACTTC. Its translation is CASSLVAGGEQYF.

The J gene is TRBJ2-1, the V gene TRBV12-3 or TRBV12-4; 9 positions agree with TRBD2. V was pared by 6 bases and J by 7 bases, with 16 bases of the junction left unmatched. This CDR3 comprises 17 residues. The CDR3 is CASSVPSFGLARNEQFF. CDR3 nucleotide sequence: TGTGCCAGCAGCGTTCCCTCTTTTGGACTAGCGAGGAATGAGCAGTTCTTC.

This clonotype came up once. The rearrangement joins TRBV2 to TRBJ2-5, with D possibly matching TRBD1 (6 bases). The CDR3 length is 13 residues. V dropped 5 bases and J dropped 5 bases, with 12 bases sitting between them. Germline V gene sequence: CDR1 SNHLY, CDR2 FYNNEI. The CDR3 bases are TGTGCCAGCAGTCGGACAGTAGGGGAGACCCAGTACTTC. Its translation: CASSRTVGETQYF. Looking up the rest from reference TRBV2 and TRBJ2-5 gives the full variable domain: EPEVTQTPSHQVTQMGQEVILRCVPISNHLYFYWYRQILGQKVEFLVSFYNNEISEKSEIFDDQFSVERPDGSNFTLKIRSTKLEDSAMYFCASSRTVGETQYFGPGTRLLVL.

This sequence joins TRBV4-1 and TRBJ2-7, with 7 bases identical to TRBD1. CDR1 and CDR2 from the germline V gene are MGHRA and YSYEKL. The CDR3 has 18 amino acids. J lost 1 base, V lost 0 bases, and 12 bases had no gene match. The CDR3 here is CASSQEEATPGGSYEQYF. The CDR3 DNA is TGCGCCAGCAGCCAAGAGGAGGCGACCCCAGGGGGATCCTACGAGCAGTACTTC.

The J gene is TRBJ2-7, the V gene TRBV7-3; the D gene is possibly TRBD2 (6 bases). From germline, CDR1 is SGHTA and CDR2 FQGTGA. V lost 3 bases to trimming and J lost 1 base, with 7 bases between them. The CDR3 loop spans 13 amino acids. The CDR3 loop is CASSLGLSYEQYF. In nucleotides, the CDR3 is TGTGCCAGCAGCTTGGGACTGTCCTACGAGCAGTACTTC. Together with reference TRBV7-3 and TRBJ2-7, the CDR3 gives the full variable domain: GAGVSQTPSNKVTEKGKYVELRCDPISGHTALYWYRQSLGQGPEFLIYFQGTGAADDSGLPNDRFFAVRPEGSVSTLKIQRTERGDSAVYLCASSLGLSYEQYFGPGTRLTVT.

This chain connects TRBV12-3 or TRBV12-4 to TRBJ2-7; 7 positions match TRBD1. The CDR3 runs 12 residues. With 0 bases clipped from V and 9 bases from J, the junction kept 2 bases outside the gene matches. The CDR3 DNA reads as TGTGCCAGCAGTTTAGCAGGGGGCTTGCAGTACTTC. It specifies CASSLAGGLQYF.

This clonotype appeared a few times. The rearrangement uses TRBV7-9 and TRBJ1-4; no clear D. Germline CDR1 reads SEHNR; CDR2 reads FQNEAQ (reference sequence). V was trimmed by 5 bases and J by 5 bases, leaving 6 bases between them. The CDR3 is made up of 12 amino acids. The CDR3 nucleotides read TGTGCCAGCAGCCCTGCGAATGAAAAACTGTTTTTT. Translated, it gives CASSPANEKLFF. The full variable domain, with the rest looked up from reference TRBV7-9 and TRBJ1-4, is DTGVSQNPRHKITKRGQNVTFRCDPISEHNRLYWYRQTLGQGPEFLTYFQNEAQLEKSRLLSDRFSAERPKGSFSTLEIQRTEQGDSAMYLCASSPANEKLFFGSGTQLSVL.

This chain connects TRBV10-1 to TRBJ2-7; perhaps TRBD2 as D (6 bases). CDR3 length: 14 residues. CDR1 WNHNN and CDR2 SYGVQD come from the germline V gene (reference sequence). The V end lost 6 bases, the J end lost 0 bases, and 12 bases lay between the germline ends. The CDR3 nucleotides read TGCGCCAGCAGGCGGGATCCCCTCTCCTACGAGCAGTACTTC. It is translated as CASRRDPLSYEQYF.

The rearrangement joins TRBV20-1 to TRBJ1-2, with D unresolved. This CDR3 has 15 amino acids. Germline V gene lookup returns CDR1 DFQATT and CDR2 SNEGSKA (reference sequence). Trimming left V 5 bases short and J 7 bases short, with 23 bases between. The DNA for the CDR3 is TGCAGTGCTCCACCCTCGAGCGGGGTTCGAACTGGCTACACCTTC. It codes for CSAPPSSGVRTGYTF.

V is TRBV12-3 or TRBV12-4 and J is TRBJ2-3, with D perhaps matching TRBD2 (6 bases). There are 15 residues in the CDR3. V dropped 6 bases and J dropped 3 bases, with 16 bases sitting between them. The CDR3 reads CASSPTGRGTDTQYF. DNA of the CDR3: TGTGCCAGCAGCCCCACGGGACGGGGGACAGATACGCAGTATTTT.

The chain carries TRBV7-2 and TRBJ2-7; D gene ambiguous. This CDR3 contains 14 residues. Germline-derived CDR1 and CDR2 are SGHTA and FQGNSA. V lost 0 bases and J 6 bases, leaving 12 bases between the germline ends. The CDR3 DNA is TGTGCCAGCAGCTTAGCGCCTCGAACGGGCGAGCAGTACTTC. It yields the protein CASSLAPRTGEQYF.

CDR3 protein: CATSRDTASPTDTQYF. Here the CDR3 DNA reads TGTGCCACCAGCAGAGATACAGCTTCACCCACAGATACGCAGTATTTT. The chain combines TRBV15 with TRBJ2-3; D gene unclear. CDR3 size: 16 residues. Trimming shortened V by 0 bases and J by 2 bases, and 12 bases separated the two germline ends. Germline-derived CDR1 and CDR2 are LNHNV and YYDKDF (reference sequence).

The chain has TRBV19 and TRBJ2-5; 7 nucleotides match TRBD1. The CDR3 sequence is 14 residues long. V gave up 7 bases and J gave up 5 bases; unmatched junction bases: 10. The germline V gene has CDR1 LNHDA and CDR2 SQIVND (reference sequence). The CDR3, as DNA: TGTGCCAGTACTTCAGGGGGTGGTTCGGAGACCCAGTACTTC. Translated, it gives CASTSGGGSETQYF.

The CDR3 nucleotides read TGCAGTGCTAGAGGGTGGATCTCGACATACAATGAGCAGTTCTTC. Protein sequence: CSARGWISTYNEQFF. This chain joins TRBV20-1 and TRBJ2-1; no reliable D call. The V gene's germline CDR1 is DFQATT and CDR2 SNEGSKA (reference sequence). The CDR3 is 15 amino acids. Trimming took 1 base from V and 4 from J, leaving 14 bases between them.

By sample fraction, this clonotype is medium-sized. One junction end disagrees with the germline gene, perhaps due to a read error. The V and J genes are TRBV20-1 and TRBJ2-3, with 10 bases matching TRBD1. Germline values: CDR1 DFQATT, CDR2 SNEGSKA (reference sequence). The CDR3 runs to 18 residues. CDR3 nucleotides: TGCAGTGCGAGAGACCGGGACAGGGGTTCTTACGGCACAGATACGCAGTATTTT. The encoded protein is CSARDRDRGSYGTDTQYF.